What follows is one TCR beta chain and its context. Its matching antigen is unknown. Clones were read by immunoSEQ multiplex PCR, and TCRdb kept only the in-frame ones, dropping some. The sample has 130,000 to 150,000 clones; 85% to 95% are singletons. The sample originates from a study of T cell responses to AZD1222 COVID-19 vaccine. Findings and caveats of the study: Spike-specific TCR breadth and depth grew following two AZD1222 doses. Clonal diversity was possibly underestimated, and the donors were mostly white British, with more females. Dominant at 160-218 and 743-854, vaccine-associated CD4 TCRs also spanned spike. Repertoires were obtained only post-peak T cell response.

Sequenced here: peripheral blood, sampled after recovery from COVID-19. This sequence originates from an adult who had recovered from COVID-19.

CDR3 nucleotides: TGTGCCAGCATCACGGGGCGTAATTCACCCCTCCACTTT. Its translation is CASITGRNSPLHF. The rearrangement uses TRBV2 and TRBJ1-6; possibly TRBD1 for D (5 bases). The V gene lost 7 bases and the J gene lost 6 bases, with 10 bases spanning the gap. CDR3 length: 13 residues. Germline V CDR1 and CDR2: SNHLY, FYNNEI. Drawing the rest from reference TRBV2 and TRBJ1-6, the complete variable domain is EPEVTQTPSHQVTQMGQEVILRCVPISNHLYFYWYRQILGQKVEFLVSFYNNEISEKSEIFDDQFSVERPDGSNFTLKIRSTKLEDSAMYFCASITGRNSPLHFGNGTRLTVT.